This TCR beta chain was observed in a study of T cells after yellow fever vaccination. Study context: The authors prepared low-cell-number fractions using SMART-Seq v4 Ultra Low Input. Study-wide results and caveats: Post-booster repertoires contained most primary-vaccination clones again (almost 97% CD4, 88% CD8). Clonotypes appearing in both CD4 and CD8 compartments existed, and their share was small.

5'RACE template switching produced TCR cDNA carrying a universal primer site and UMIs. TCRdb independently ran MiXCR on the 5' RACE reads; one entry per CDR3 protein. Of about 340,000 distinct CDR3 sequences listed, approximately 3.9% are singletons. Germline loops: CDR1 SEHNR, CDR2 FQNEAQ (reference sequence). This CDR3 spans 16 amino acids. V shed 3 bases and J 5 bases; nucleotides not matched to a gene: 9. The sample holds a few counts of this clonotype. Antigen specificity is unknown. V and J are TRBV7-9 and TRBJ2-5; 10 positions match TRBD1. The TCR originated in a young man who received the YFV17D yellow fever vaccine. This specimen consisted of PBMCs, obtained 5 days after the yellow fever booster vaccination. The CDR3 protein is CASSLTGGAPGETQYF. CDR3 DNA: TGTGCCAGCAGCTTGACAGGGGGCGCCCCAGGGGAGACCCAGTACTTC. The full variable domain, rest sourced from reference TRBV7-9 and TRBJ2-5, is DTGVSQNPRHKITKRGQNVTFRCDPISEHNRLYWYRQTLGQGPEFLTYFQNEAQLEKSRLLSDRFSAERPKGSFSTLEIQRTEQGDSAMYLCASSLTGGAPGETQYFGPGTRLLVL.